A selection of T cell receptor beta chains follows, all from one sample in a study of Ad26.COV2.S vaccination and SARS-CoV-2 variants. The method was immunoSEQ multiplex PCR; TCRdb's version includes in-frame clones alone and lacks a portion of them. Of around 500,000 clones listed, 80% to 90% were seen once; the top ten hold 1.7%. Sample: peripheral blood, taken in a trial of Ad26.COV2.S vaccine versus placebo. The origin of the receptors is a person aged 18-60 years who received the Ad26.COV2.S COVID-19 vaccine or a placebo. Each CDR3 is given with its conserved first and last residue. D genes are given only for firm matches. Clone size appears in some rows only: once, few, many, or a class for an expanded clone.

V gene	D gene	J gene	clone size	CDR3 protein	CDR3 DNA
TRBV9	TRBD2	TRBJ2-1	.	CASSVGTSRWDEQFF	TGTGCCAGCAGCGTGGGGACTAGCCGATGGGATGAGCAGTTCTTC
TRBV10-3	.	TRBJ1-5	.	CAISESTLRDQPQHF	TGTGCCATCAGTGAGTCGACGCTCCGGGATCAGCCCCAGCATTTT
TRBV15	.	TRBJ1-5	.	CATSSTVNQPQHF	TGTGCCACCAGCAGCACAGTGAATCAGCCCCAGCATTTT
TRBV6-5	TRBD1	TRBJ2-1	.	CASSYGRGFDEQFF	TGTGCCAGCAGTTACGGCAGGGGGTTCGATGAGCAGTTCTTC
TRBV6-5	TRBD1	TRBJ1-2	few	CASRPLLQGIYGYTF	TGTGCCAGCAGGCCGCTCCTACAGGGGATCTATGGCTACACCTTC
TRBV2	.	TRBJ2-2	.	CASSASFAGELFF	TGTGCCAGCAGTGCGAGTTTTGCCGGGGAGCTGTTTTTT
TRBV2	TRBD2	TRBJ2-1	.	CASREAGGYNEQFF	TGTGCCAGCAGGGAAGCGGGAGGGTACAATGAGCAGTTCTTC
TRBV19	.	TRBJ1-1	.	CASSAFSQAGNTEAFF	TGTGCCAGTAGTGCCTTCTCTCAGGCGGGTAACACTGAAGCTTTCTTT
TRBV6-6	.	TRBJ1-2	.	CASSYRRGNYGYTF	TGTGCCAGCAGTTACCGGCGGGGAAATTATGGCTACACCTTC
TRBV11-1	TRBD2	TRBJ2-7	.	CASSALAGGREQYF	TGTGCCAGCAGCGCTCTAGCGGGAGGTCGGGAGCAGTACTTC
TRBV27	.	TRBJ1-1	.	CASSFTGPNTEAFF	TGTGCCAGCAGTTTCACGGGCCCGAACACTGAAGCTTTCTTT
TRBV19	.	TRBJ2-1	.	CASSIGGGSAYNEQFF	TGTGCCAGTAGTATAGGAGGCGGCTCAGCCTACAATGAGCAGTTCTTC
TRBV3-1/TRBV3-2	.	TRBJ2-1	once	CASSQDGDFSSYNEQFF	TGTGCCAGCAGCCAAGATGGGGACTTTAGCTCCTACAATGAGCAGTTCTTC
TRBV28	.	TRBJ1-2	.	CASSLTVNYGYTF	TGTGCCAGCAGTTTAACAGTCAACTATGGCTACACCTTC
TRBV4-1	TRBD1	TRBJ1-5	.	CASSQDYRRGQGWQPQHF	TGCGCCAGCAGCCAAGATTATCGTAGAGGACAGGGCTGGCAGCCCCAGCATTTT
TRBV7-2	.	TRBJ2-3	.	CASSLRVSRAHTDTQYF	TGTGCCAGCAGCTTACGGGTTTCGCGAGCACACACAGATACGCAGTATTTT
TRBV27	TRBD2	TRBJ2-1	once	CASSLNRVAGRDEQFF	TGTGCCAGCAGTTTGAATAGAGTAGCGGGCAGGGATGAGCAGTTCTTC
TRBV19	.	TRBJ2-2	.	CASSILGGSIGELFF	TGTGCCAGTAGTATTTTGGGGGGCTCGATCGGGGAGCTGTTTTTT
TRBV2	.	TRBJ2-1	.	CASSEKYNEQFF	TGTGCCAGCAGTGAAAAATACAATGAGCAGTTCTTC
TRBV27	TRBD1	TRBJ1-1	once	CASSLGDRGNTEAFF	TGTGCCAGCAGTTTAGGAGACAGGGGGAACACTGAAGCTTTCTTT
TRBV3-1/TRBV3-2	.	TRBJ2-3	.	CASSHNPVTDTQYF	TGTGCCAGCAGCCACAATCCTGTCACAGATACGCAGTATTTT
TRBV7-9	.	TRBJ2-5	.	CASSLWGVTETQYF	TGTGCCAGCAGCTTATGGGGGGTCACAGAGACCCAGTACTTC
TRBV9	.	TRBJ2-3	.	CASSVGGSGSDTQYF	TGTGCCAGCAGCGTAGGTGGGAGCGGCTCAGATACGCAGTATTTT
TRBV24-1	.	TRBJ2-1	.	CATSDSRFGQSSYNEQFF	TGTGCCACCAGTGATTCCCGATTCGGACAGAGCTCCTACAATGAGCAGTTCTTC
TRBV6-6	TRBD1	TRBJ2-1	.	CASSYSGTGNNEQFF	TGTGCCAGCAGTTACTCCGGGACAGGTAACAATGAGCAGTTCTTC
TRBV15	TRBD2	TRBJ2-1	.	CATSSPKAFGTSGSNEQFF	TGTGCCACCAGCAGCCCTAAAGCATTTGGGACTAGCGGGAGTAATGAGCAGTTCTTC
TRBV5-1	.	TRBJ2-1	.	CASSEWRGTHNEQFF	TGCGCCAGCAGCGAATGGAGGGGGACTCACAATGAGCAGTTCTTC
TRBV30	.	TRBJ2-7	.	CAWSVLPTGSYEQYF	TGTGCCTGGAGTGTACTCCCCACAGGGTCCTACGAGCAGTACTTC
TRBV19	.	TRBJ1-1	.	CASGSAMRISEAFF	TGTGCCAGTGGCTCGGCCATGAGGATCTCTGAAGCTTTCTTT
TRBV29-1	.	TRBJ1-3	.	CSVSSGNTIYF	TGCAGCGTCTCCTCTGGAAACACCATATATTTT
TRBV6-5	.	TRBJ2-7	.	CATGQRLPYEQYF	TGTGCCACCGGACAGAGACTACCCTACGAGCAGTACTTC
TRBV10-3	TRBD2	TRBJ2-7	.	CAISEARRGGNEQYF	TGTGCCATCAGTGAGGCCCGCCGGGGGGGCAACGAGCAGTACTTC
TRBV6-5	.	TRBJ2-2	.	CASRAAFPGELFF	TGTGCCAGCAGGGCGGCGTTTCCAGGGGAGCTGTTTTTT
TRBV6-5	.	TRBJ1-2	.	CASSNSDNYGYTF	TGTGCCAGCAGCAATTCAGATAACTATGGCTACACCTTC
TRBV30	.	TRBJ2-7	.	CACIPFAGLGNEQYF	TGTGCCTGTATCCCCTTCGCAGGTTTGGGTAACGAGCAGTACTTC
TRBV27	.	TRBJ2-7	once	CASSFDQGPTYEQYF	TGTGCCAGCAGCTTTGATCAAGGACCGACCTACGAGCAGTACTTC
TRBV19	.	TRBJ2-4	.	CASRPRQVVAKNIQYF	TGTGCCAGTAGACCCCGTCAGGTGGTAGCCAAAAACATTCAGTACTTC
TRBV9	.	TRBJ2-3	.	CASSQYGGLADTQYF	TGTGCCAGCAGCCAATACGGGGGTTTGGCAGATACGCAGTATTTT
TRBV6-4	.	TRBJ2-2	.	CASSERHLNTGELFF	TGTGCCAGCAGTGAGAGACACCTGAACACCGGGGAGCTGTTTTTT
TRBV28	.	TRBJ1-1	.	CASSFSPWNTEAFF	TGTGCCAGCAGTTTCTCCCCATGGAACACTGAAGCTTTCTTT
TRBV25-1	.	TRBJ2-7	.	CASSVPGRTPYEQYF	TGTGCCAGCAGTGTACCTGGGAGGACCCCCTACGAGCAGTACTTC
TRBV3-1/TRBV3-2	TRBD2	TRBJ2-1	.	CASSPPLPGGQYNEQFF	TGTGCCAGCAGCCCACCCCTACCGGGAGGGCAATACAATGAGCAGTTCTTC
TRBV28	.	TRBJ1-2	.	CASSPRAGHYGYTF	TGTGCCAGCAGTCCCCGAGCGGGACACTATGGCTACACCTTC